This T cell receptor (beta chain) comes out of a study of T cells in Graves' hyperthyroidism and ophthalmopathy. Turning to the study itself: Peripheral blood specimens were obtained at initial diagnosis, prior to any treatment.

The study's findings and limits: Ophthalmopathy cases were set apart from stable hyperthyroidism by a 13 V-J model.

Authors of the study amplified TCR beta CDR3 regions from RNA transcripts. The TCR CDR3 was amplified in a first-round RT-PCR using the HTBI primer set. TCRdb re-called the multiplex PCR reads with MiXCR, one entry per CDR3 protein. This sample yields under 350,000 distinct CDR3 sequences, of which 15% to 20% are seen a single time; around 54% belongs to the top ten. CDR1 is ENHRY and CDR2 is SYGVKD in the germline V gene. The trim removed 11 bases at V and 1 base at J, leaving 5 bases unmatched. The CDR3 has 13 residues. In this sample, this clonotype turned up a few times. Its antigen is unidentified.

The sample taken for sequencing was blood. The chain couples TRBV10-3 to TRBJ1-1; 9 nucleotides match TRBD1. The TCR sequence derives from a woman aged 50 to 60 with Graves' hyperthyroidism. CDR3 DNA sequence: TGTGCCGTTGACAGGGGGGAGAACACTGAAGCTTTCTTT. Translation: CAVDRGENTEAFF.